Presented here are 26 T cell receptor beta chains from one specimen sequenced in a study of blood T cell repertoires in COVID-19. Here immunoSEQ multiplex PCR was the method, and the copy in TCRdb shows in-frame clones only, minus some. The repertoire holds around 250,000 clones, with about 89% as singletons. The material sequenced was PBMCs or T cells enriched from blood (not recorded which). The receptors derive from a human donor in a cohort exposed to, infected with or recovered from COVID-19 (not recorded which). The donor label of this sample is uncertain.

The chain recombines TRBV5-1 with TRBJ1-1; 9 positions match TRBD1. The CDR3 length is 15 residues. V trimming: 0 bases; J trimming: 6 bases; junction bases outside the gene matches: 6. Germline CDR1 reads SGHRS; CDR2 reads YFSETQ. This CDR3 is CASSLVGQGRAEAFF. The CDR3, as DNA: TGCGCCAGCAGCTTGGTAGGACAGGGGAGGGCTGAAGCTTTCTTT.

The chain is built from TRBV23-1 and TRBJ1-6; 8 bases are shared with TRBD1. TRBV23-1 counts as an open reading frame of uncertain function. The V gene end was trimmed by 3 bases and the J gene end by 6 bases; junction bases not matched to a gene: 7. This CDR3 region has 16 residues. The CDR3 DNA reads as TGCGCCAGCAGTCAGTCGGCAGGGGGCGTTAATTCACCCCTCCACTTT. It specifies CASSQSAGGVNSPLHF.

V is TRBV7-2 and J is TRBJ1-2; D is ambiguous. CDR1 SGHTA and CDR2 FQGNSA come from the germline V gene. This CDR3 has 14 residues. V dropped 3 bases and J dropped 8 bases, with 16 bases sitting between them. The CDR3 nucleotides read TGTGCCAGCAGCTTTTTATGGGGAGGGAACGGCTACACCTTC. This codes for CASSFLWGGNGYTF.

The chain combines TRBV28 with TRBJ1-2, with D perhaps TRBD1 (6 bases). The V and J ends lost 4 bases and 3 bases respectively, with 15 bases between them. Looked up from germline, CDR1 is MDHEN and CDR2 is SYDVKM. This CDR3 region has 15 residues. Written as DNA, the CDR3 is TGTGCCAGCAGTTACAGGGCGTTCATGGACTATGGCTACACCTTC. Amino acids: CASSYRAFMDYGYTF.

The J gene is TRBJ2-2, the V gene TRBV30, with TRBD2 matching 7 bases. Germline V gene sequence: CDR1 GTSNPN, CDR2 SVGIG (reference sequence). J gave up 0 bases and V 8 bases, and 15 bases lay outside the gene matches. The CDR3 extends over 17 amino acids. The CDR3 DNA sequence: TGTGCCCGTCAAAAGACGGGGGGTTACGCGAACACCGGGGAGCTGTTTTTT. Its protein product is CARQKTGGYANTGELFF.

This clone was detected only a few times. The chain couples TRBV7-3 to TRBJ1-5; 7 bases match TRBD1. After removal of 3 bases from V and 1 base from J, the junction contained 0 bases not matched to a gene. The CDR3 contains 14 residues. CDR1 SGHTA and CDR2 FQGTGA come from the germline V gene. For the CDR3, the DNA is TGTGCCAGCAGCTTGGACAGGAGCAATCAGCCCCAGCATTTT. Its protein product is CASSLDRSNQPQHF.

The rearrangement uses TRBV19 and TRBJ2-7, with 8 positions matching TRBD1. With 10 bases clipped from V and 1 base from J, the junction kept 6 bases outside the gene matches. The germline gives CDR1 LNHDA, CDR2 SQIVND (reference sequence). This CDR3 is built from 13 residues. The CDR3 loop is CATGQGVSYEQYF. The CDR3 DNA reads as TGTGCCACCGGACAGGGCGTTTCCTACGAGCAGTACTTC.

V gene TRBV5-4 combines with J gene TRBJ2-3; 7 bases align to TRBD2. CDR3 length equals 12 residues. J was trimmed by 6 bases and V by 5 bases; bases with no gene match: 3. Germline values: CDR1 SGHNT, CDR2 YYREEE (reference sequence). The CDR3 sequence is CASRGTTDTQYF. In nucleotides, the CDR3 is TGTGCCAGCAGAGGGACTACTGATACGCAGTATTTT.

The J gene is TRBJ1-1, the V gene TRBV7-9; no clear D. Between the trimmed V and J ends, which lost 6 bases and 2 bases, there was a span of 7 bases. The CDR3 runs to 12 residues. CDR1 is SEHNR and CDR2 is FQNEAQ in the germline V gene (reference sequence). The chain's CDR3 is CASSFSNTEAFF. DNA for the CDR3: TGTGCCAGCAGTTTTAGCAACACTGAAGCTTTCTTT.

Notes on this clone: This CDR3 is also generated by other DNA sequences in the sample. J is TRBJ1-5 and V is TRBV27, with a weak D call TRBD1 (6 bases). Germline-derived CDR1 and CDR2 are MNHEY and SMNVEV (reference sequence). V lost 3 bases and J 2 bases, leaving 8 bases between the germline ends. The CDR3 loop spans 14 amino acids. The CDR3 here is CASSFSGGNQPQHF. Here the CDR3 DNA reads TGTGCCAGCAGTTTTTCAGGGGGCAATCAGCCCCAGCATTTT.

V usage is TRBV24-1 and J usage is TRBJ1-5; TRBD1 is a possible D gene (5 bases). V lost 10 bases and J lost 0, with 9 bases in between. Looked up from germline, CDR1 is KGHDR and CDR2 is SFDVKD. This CDR3 is 13 amino acids long. Here the CDR3 reads CATGRGSNQPQHF. The DNA for the CDR3 is TGTGCCACGGGGCGGGGTAGCAATCAGCCCCAGCATTTT.

V and J are TRBV9 and TRBJ2-1, with 13 bases that match TRBD2. CDR1 and CDR2 (germline): SGDLS, YYNGEE. The CDR3 runs 19 residues. Germline trimming cut 3 bases from V and 1 base from J; bases unmatched to any gene: 10. CDR3 bases: TGTGCCAGCAGCGCACCGATGAGACTAGCGGGGGGATCCTACAATGAGCAGTTCTTC. It is translated as CASSAPMRLAGGSYNEQFF.

A single count supports this clone. The chain links TRBV9 to TRBJ2-6, with 8 bases aligning to TRBD1. The J segment lost 2 bases and the V segment lost 4 bases, leaving 5 bases of the junction unmatched. Germline lookup yields CDR1 SGDLS and CDR2 YYNGEE. The CDR3 is 16 amino acids. CDR3 bases: TGTGCCAGCAGCCCGGACAGGGTTACTGGGGCCAACGTCCTGACTTTC. Translation gives CASSPDRVTGANVLTF.

V is TRBV6-2 or TRBV6-3 and J is TRBJ1-5, with 7 bases that match TRBD1. The CDR3 is 18 amino acids. The trim removed 3 bases at V and 2 bases at J, leaving 13 bases unmatched. The germline V gene encodes CDR1 MNHEY and CDR2 SVGEGT. As DNA, the CDR3 is TGTGCCAGCAGTTATGGGACAGAAGGGCCGGGCGGCAATCAGCCCCAGCATTTT. It is translated as CASSYGTEGPGGNQPQHF.

The chain combines TRBV2 with TRBJ1-1; unclear D gene. CDR1 and CDR2 from the germline V gene are SNHLY and FYNNEI. Deletions cut 6 bases from V and 2 bases from J, with 13 bases between. This CDR3 comprises 14 residues. For the CDR3, the DNA is TGTGCCAGCAGGCCCCAGCGGGAAAACACTGAAGCTTTCTTT. It codes for CASRPQRENTEAFF.

The chain employs TRBV29-1 and TRBJ2-1, with 7 bases matching TRBD2. Germline V lookup: CDR1 SQVTM, CDR2 ANQGSEA. This CDR3 has 15 residues. Trimming took 6 bases from V and 5 from J; bases not matched to a gene: 13. In DNA form, the CDR3 reads TGCAGCGTCCGGCTATGGGCGGGGGTCAACAATGAGCAGTTCTTC. Translated, it gives CSVRLWAGVNNEQFF.

The chain joins TRBV19 to TRBJ1-2; D is unresolved. The CDR3 has 13 amino acids. Trimming cost V 6 bases and J 6 bases, with 14 bases left between them. The germline gives CDR1 LNHDA, CDR2 SQIVND (reference sequence). CDR3 nucleotides: TGTGCCAGTAGGGTCGGGAGGGAAGATGGCTACACCTTC. Amino acids: CASRVGREDGYTF.

The chain links TRBV9 to TRBJ1-1; D call uncertain. The length of the CDR3 is 14 residues. Germline-derived CDR1 and CDR2 are SGDLS and YYNGEE. Trimming left V 4 bases short and J 0 bases short, with 10 bases between. The CDR3 sequence is CASSKTVLNTEAFF. CDR3 sequence (DNA): TGTGCCAGCAGCAAAACAGTACTGAACACTGAAGCTTTCTTT.

This clone has just a few counts. The rearrangement links TRBV5-4 to TRBJ2-6, with TRBD1 matching 8 bases. Losses at the gene ends were 9 bases for V and 4 bases for J; bases not matched to a gene: 9. CDR3 size: 15 residues. Per germline, CDR1 SGHNT and CDR2 YYREEE (reference sequence). CDR3 in amino acids: CATGTGNSGANVLTF. CDR3 coding DNA: TGTGCCACCGGGACAGGAAATTCCGGGGCCAACGTCCTGACTTTC.

The CDR3 nucleotides read TGCGCCAGCAGCCAATTGCCCACAGGGGGGCGTCAGCCCCAGCATTTT. Protein: CASSQLPTGGRQPQHF. The chain combines TRBV4-1 with TRBJ1-5; 8 bases are shared with TRBD1. The CDR3 is 16 residues long. After removal of 2 bases from V and 6 bases from J, the junction contained 9 bases not matched to a gene. CDR1 MGHRA and CDR2 YSYEKL come from the germline V gene.

J is TRBJ2-2 and V is TRBV14; D is unclear. V lost 2 bases and J lost 5, with 6 bases in between. CDR1 SGHDN and CDR2 FVKESK come from the germline V gene. The CDR3 extends over 13 amino acids. The CDR3 sequence is CASSQQATGELFF. Written as DNA, the CDR3 is TGTGCCAGCAGCCAACAAGCTACCGGGGAGCTGTTTTTT.

This clone was observed a single time. The rearrangement uses TRBV24-1 and TRBJ1-2, with 9 bases fitting TRBD1. The CDR3 consists of 16 residues. V shed 3 bases and J 4 bases; nucleotides not matched to a gene: 8. Germline CDR1 is KGHDR and CDR2 is SFDVKD. CDR3 bases: TGTGCCACCAGTGATCCGGGACAGGGAAGGGGCTATGGCTACACCTTC. This sequence encodes CATSDPGQGRGYGYTF.

The chain employs TRBV29-1 and TRBJ2-1, with 8 bases that match TRBD2. With 0 bases clipped from V and 8 bases from J, the junction kept 12 bases outside the gene matches. Germline lookup yields CDR1 SQVTM and CDR2 ANQGSEA. The CDR3 runs 16 residues. CDR3 loop: CSVEDAQGTREYEQFF. DNA for the CDR3: TGCAGCGTTGAAGATGCCCAGGGGACTAGAGAATATGAGCAGTTCTTC.

The chain is built from TRBV24-1 and TRBJ2-1; D possibly corresponds to TRBD1 (5 bases). CDR3 size: 16 residues. Germline V lookup: CDR1 KGHDR, CDR2 SFDVKD. The V and J ends lost 2 bases and 0 bases respectively, with 10 bases between them. CDR3: CATSDSQESSYNEQFF. DNA of the CDR3: TGTGCCACCAGTGATTCACAGGAGTCCTCCTACAATGAGCAGTTCTTC.

This chain joins TRBV24-1 and TRBJ1-2; D gene unclear. CDR1 is KGHDR and CDR2 is SFDVKD in the germline V gene. The CDR3 covers 13 residues. V dropped 4 bases and J dropped 5 bases, with 10 bases sitting between them. The CDR3 here is CATSDRDTYGYTF. Here the CDR3 DNA reads TGTGCCACCAGTGACCGCGACACTTATGGCTACACCTTC.

The chain recombines TRBV7-8 with TRBJ1-5; 8 bases line up with TRBD1. Germline values: CDR1 SGHVS, CDR2 FQNEAQ. V trimming: 4 bases; J trimming: 0 bases; junction bases outside the gene matches: 2. The CDR3 covers 15 residues. The CDR3 sequence is CASSSGQGSNQPQHF. The CDR3 coding sequence is TGTGCCAGCAGCTCAGGACAGGGTAGCAATCAGCCCCAGCATTTT.